This T cell receptor (beta chain) was captured by sequencing in a study of vaccination effects on CD4 cells after COVID-19. Findings and limits, study-wide: Relatively few convalescent patients took part in the study, which had no early post-infection timepoints. Marked clonal contraction of both clone types appeared late after vaccination.

Produced via immunoSEQ multiplex PCR; TCRdb's table is partial and in-frame only. The table has tens of thousands of clones, more than 70% seen once; the top ten hold around 1.2%. This clone showed up just a few times. Antigen unknown. The germline V and J ends were trimmed by 6 bases and 1 base, with 12 bases remaining between them. This CDR3 has 14 amino acids. The V gene's germline CDR1 is MNHEY and CDR2 SVGAGI. ViraFEST used viral peptide pools to expand antigen-specific CD4+ T cells before sequencing. The authors isolated CD4+ T cells after ten to eleven days of culture. The cohort was immunized with two doses of either the BNT162b2 or mRNA-1273 vaccine. Nucleocapsid antibody tests were negative, and the vaccine recipients had no prior SARS-CoV-2 infection. A density of approximately 2.2 million PBMC per well was used; these cells were cultured with 9.5 to 10 IU/ml IL-2 and approximately 10 ug/ml peptides.

The material was CD4+ T cells from PBMCs cultured with HCoV-229E spike peptides, obtained after COVID-19 vaccination. The source is a human donor who received a COVID-19 vaccine. The rearrangement joins TRBV6-5 to TRBJ1-1; a weak D match, TRBD1 (5 bases). The CDR3 DNA is TGTGCCAGCAGGGGGCCGCGAGAGAACACTGAAGCTTTCTTT. This encodes CASRGPRENTEAFF.